Below are 15 T cell receptor beta chains sequenced from a single sample in a study of blood T cell repertoires in COVID-19. TCRdb keeps only in-frame clones here, not all; method: immunoSEQ multiplex PCR. Here the sample spans about 250,000 clones, around 86% being singletons. The sample taken for sequencing was PBMCs or T cells enriched from blood (not recorded which). The receptor source for this set is a young man who had recovered from COVID-19.

The chain recombines TRBV5-1 with TRBJ1-6; TRBD1 agrees at 8 bases. CDR1 SGHRS and CDR2 YFSETQ come from the germline V gene. V trimming: 0 bases; J trimming: 7 bases; junction bases outside the gene matches: 9. There are 17 residues in the CDR3. The CDR3 loop reads CASSLGVRDRGNSPLHF. In nucleotides, the CDR3 is TGCGCCAGCAGCTTGGGAGTGCGTGACAGGGGAAATTCACCCCTCCACTTT.

V and J are TRBV9 and TRBJ2-7, with TRBD2 as a possible D gene (6 bases). The CDR3 extends over 13 amino acids. Trimming left V 4 bases short and J 7 bases short, with 15 bases between. In germline, CDR1 is SGDLS, CDR2 YYNGEE. This CDR3 is CASSPGSAGEQYF. The CDR3 DNA follows: TGTGCCAGCAGCCCAGGGTCCGCGGGGGAGCAGTACTTC.

The CDR3 spells CASRFPGDGTDTQYF. In nucleotides, the CDR3 is TGTGCCAGCAGATTCCCCGGGGATGGCACAGATACGCAGTATTTT. V and J are TRBV5-4 and TRBJ2-3, with D perhaps matching TRBD2 (5 bases). This CDR3 is 15 amino acids long. Germline values: CDR1 SGHNT, CDR2 YYREEE (reference sequence). The germline V and J ends were trimmed by 5 bases and 1 base, with 14 bases remaining between them.

The rearrangement links TRBV18 to TRBJ2-2; 14 positions match TRBD2. With 3 bases clipped from V and 5 bases from J, the junction kept 5 bases outside the gene matches. The CDR3 is 17 residues long. Germline assignment: CDR1 KGHSH and CDR2 LQKENI. The CDR3 sequence: CASSPPGTSGGTGELFF. The CDR3 nucleotides read TGTGCCAGCTCACCGCCCGGGACTAGCGGGGGAACCGGGGAGCTGTTTTTT.

The genes are TRBV11-2 and TRBJ1-2; a possible D gene is TRBD1 (5 bases). The CDR3 loop spans 14 amino acids. The V and J ends lost 6 bases and 8 bases respectively, with 19 bases between them. The germline gives CDR1 SGHAT, CDR2 FQNNGV. In nucleotides, the CDR3 is TGTGCCAGCAGAAATACAGGTGGGGAGGGCGGCTACACCTTC. Its protein product is CASRNTGGEGGYTF.

This sequence joins TRBV19 and TRBJ2-7, with D tentatively TRBD1 (5 bases). Germline V gene sequence: CDR1 LNHDA, CDR2 SQIVND (reference sequence). V lost 6 bases, J lost 3 bases, and 12 bases lay in between. The CDR3 runs 13 residues. The CDR3 region has the DNA TGTGCCAGTAGCGGTCCAGGGTTCTACGAGCAGTACTTC. Its translation: CASSGPGFYEQYF.

This sequence joins TRBV28 and TRBJ1-2, with D perhaps TRBD1 (6 bases). CDR1 MDHEN and CDR2 SYDVKM come from the germline V gene. This CDR3 comprises 15 residues. The germline V and J ends were trimmed by 1 base and 2 bases, with 11 bases remaining between them. This CDR3 reads CASSLFQGTNYGYTF. The CDR3 bases are TGTGCCAGCAGTTTATTTCAGGGGACAAACTATGGCTACACCTTC.

This sequence joins TRBV2 and TRBJ1-6; D remains ambiguous. V lost 8 bases and J lost 4, with 15 bases in between. This CDR3 is 15 amino acids long. Germline lookup yields CDR1 SNHLY and CDR2 FYNNEI. In DNA form, the CDR3 reads TGTGCCAGCTCCCCGGGAGGGATTTATAATTCACCCCTCCACTTT. It specifies CASSPGGIYNSPLHF.

The chain links TRBV7-2 to TRBJ2-5; D is unresolved. The CDR3 is made up of 12 amino acids. Germline V gene sequence: CDR1 SGHTA, CDR2 FQGNSA. The V and J ends lost 5 bases and 5 bases respectively, with 9 bases between them. The CDR3 spells CASSLTRETQYF. In DNA, the CDR3 is TGTGCCAGCAGCCTAACCCGGGAGACCCAGTACTTC.

The count of this clone is one. The chain combines TRBV5-1 with TRBJ2-1; 10 bases map to TRBD1. CDR1 is SGHRS, CDR2 YFSETQ, per germline. V trimming: 5 bases; J trimming: 6 bases; junction bases outside the gene matches: 8. The CDR3 consists of 15 residues. The CDR3 spells CASSQRTGGGNEQFF. DNA of the CDR3: TGCGCCAGCAGTCAAAGGACAGGGGGAGGCAATGAGCAGTTCTTC.

The V and J genes are TRBV7-6 and TRBJ2-7; 8 bases agree with TRBD2. This CDR3 has 14 residues. CDR1 is SGHVS, CDR2 FNYEAQ, per germline. Trimming removed 5 bases from V and 2 bases from J; junction bases left unmatched: 5. The CDR3 DNA reads as TGTGCCAGCAGCATTTGGACTAGCCCCTACGAGCAGTACTTC. Its protein is CASSIWTSPYEQYF.

In this sample, this clone turned up once. This chain links TRBV3-1 (or the pseudogene TRBV3-2) with TRBJ1-5, with D tentatively TRBD1 (5 bases). This CDR3 has 15 residues. Germline values: CDR1 LGHDT, CDR2 YNNKEL (reference sequence). V was pared by 0 bases and J by 6 bases, with 12 bases between. The CDR3 reads CASSQDRVASQPQHF. DNA for the CDR3: TGTGCCAGCAGCCAAGACAGGGTTGCAAGTCAGCCCCAGCATTTT.

In its sample, this clone was seen once. The chain employs TRBV7-9 and TRBJ2-5; a weak D match, TRBD2 (5 bases). V gave up 4 bases and J gave up 3 bases, with 18 bases separating them. The V gene's germline CDR1 is SEHNR and CDR2 FQNEAQ (reference sequence). CDR3 length: 16 amino acids. The CDR3: CASSSMGVPGKETQYF. In DNA, the CDR3 is TGTGCCAGCAGCTCGATGGGAGTCCCAGGAAAAGAGACCCAGTACTTC.

V is TRBV19 and J is TRBJ1-1; 10 bases match TRBD1. The CDR3 runs to 15 residues. V lost 4 bases to trimming and J lost 1 base; unmatched junction nucleotides: 3. The germline V gene encodes CDR1 LNHDA and CDR2 SQIVND (reference sequence). The DNA for the CDR3 is TGTGCCAGTAGTAAGACAGGGGGCGCGAACACTGAAGCTTTCTTT. It yields the protein CASSKTGGANTEAFF.

The rearrangement joins TRBV19 to TRBJ1-5; 8 positions agree with TRBD1. The length of the CDR3 is 15 residues. The V gene's germline CDR1 is LNHDA and CDR2 SQIVND (reference sequence). V was clipped by 7 bases and J by 6 bases; unmatched bases: 11. This CDR3 reads CASIPTGAYGQPQHF. The CDR3, as DNA: TGTGCCAGTATTCCGACAGGGGCGTATGGTCAGCCCCAGCATTTT.